The 4 T cell receptor beta chains listed next were all sequenced from one sample in a study of T cell responses to AZD1222 COVID-19 vaccine. Sequenced by immunoSEQ multiplex PCR; TCRdb stores in-frame clones only, minus some. The sample contains around 80,000 clones, around 85% of which appear only once. Sequences were derived from peripheral blood, sampled 28 days after the second AZD1222 dose. These receptors all stem from an adult who received the AZD1222 COVID-19 vaccine.

This sequence joins TRBV6-1 and TRBJ1-5; 7 nucleotides line up with TRBD1. The germline CDR1 and CDR2 sequences are MNHNS and SASEGT. The ends lost 3 bases at V and 4 bases at J; junction bases unmatched: 6. The CDR3 is 15 amino acids. CDR3 sequence: CASSDNRGRNQPQHF. CDR3 DNA: TGTGCCAGCAGTGACAACAGGGGACGGAATCAGCCCCAGCATTTT.

The chain links TRBV10-3 to TRBJ1-1; possibly TRBD1 for D (6 bases). Germline values: CDR1 ENHRY, CDR2 SYGVKD. With 4 bases removed from V and 6 bases from J, the gap between germline ends came to 15 bases. The length of the CDR3 is 14 residues. CDR3 nucleotides: TGTGCCATCAGTGCACGGCAGGGGATCCCTGAAGCTTTCTTT. Its translation is CAISARQGIPEAFF.

V is TRBV6-5 and J is TRBJ1-5, with unresolved D. V lost 7 bases to trimming and J lost 0 bases, with 10 bases between them. The CDR3 consists of 14 residues. Germline CDR1 is MNHEY and CDR2 is SVGAGI. The CDR3 bases are TGTGCCAGCAAGGGCGCAGTTAGCAATCAGCCCCAGCATTTT. This codes for CASKGAVSNQPQHF.

The chain recombines TRBV5-1 with TRBJ2-7; the match to TRBD2 covers 7 bases. The junction had 11 bases not matched to a gene; V was cut back by 5 bases and J by 0 bases. This CDR3 region has 16 residues. The germline CDR1 and CDR2 sequences are SGHRS and YFSETQ. The CDR3 protein is CASSMAPRDYSYEQYF. The CDR3, as DNA: TGCGCCAGCAGTATGGCACCCCGGGACTACTCCTACGAGCAGTACTTC.